This T cell receptor beta chain is drawn from a study of OX40 agonist ivuxolimab in advanced cancers. The wider study: Each dose-escalation patient presented with hepatocellular carcinoma, melanoma, renal cell or head and neck cancer. Broader study findings: By week 6 at 0.1 to 3.0 mg/kg, blood CD4+ and CD8+ T cells had expanded clonally.

Exclusion of a patient followed from autoimmune disease history or systemic immunosuppression. On this clone itself: Its antigen is undetermined.

V lost 5 bases and J lost 2, with 21 bases in between. Germline CDR1 SGHAT, CDR2 FQNNGV. The length of the CDR3 is 18 residues. Using immunoSEQ multiplex PCR, the repertoire was profiled, and TCRdb retains in-frame clones only, with some absent. The table lists approximately 70,000 clones, 82% of them singletons. The clonotype originates from an adult with an advanced solid tumor such as melanoma, head and neck, liver or kidney cancer. This rearrangement joins TRBV11-2 to TRBJ2-2; perhaps TRBD2 as D (8 bases). The sample consisted of CD4+ or CD8+ T cells sorted from blood, taken in a trial of the OX40 agonist ivuxolimab. CDR3 sequence (DNA): TGTGCCAGCAGCCCTCCGGGGGGGGACAGCCTCAACACCGGGGAGCTGTTTTTT. Its translation: CASSPPGGDSLNTGELFF.